The sequence of this T cell receptor (beta chain) was determined in a study of cytomegalovirus exposure and HLA in healthy donors. Germline V gene lookup returns CDR1 LNHDA and CDR2 SQIVND (reference sequence). The CDR3 sequence is 17 residues long. The germline V and J ends were trimmed by 1 base and 3 bases, with 16 bases remaining between them. Notes on this clone: Its antigen is unidentified.

Findings of the study overall: As a later analysis showed, several of the most significant clusters appeared to be linked to common viral pathogens. Owing to their indistinguishability, certain V segments, notably TRBV6-2 and TRBV6-3, were excluded.

PCR primers comprised 60 Vbeta and 13 Jbeta primers. Assay: immunoSEQ multiplex PCR; the TCRdb copy retains only in-frame clones and omits some. The sample yields about 170,000 clones, about 80% seen once. The sequence derives from a woman between 45 and 65 years old in good health and CMV-seronegative. V usage is TRBV19 and J usage is TRBJ1-5, with a weak D call TRBD1 (6 bases). The specimen was PBMCs. The CDR3 reads CASSIVLAGENNQPQHF. The CDR3 nucleotides read TGTGCCAGTAGTATAGTCTTGGCAGGGGAGAACAATCAGCCCCAGCATTTT.